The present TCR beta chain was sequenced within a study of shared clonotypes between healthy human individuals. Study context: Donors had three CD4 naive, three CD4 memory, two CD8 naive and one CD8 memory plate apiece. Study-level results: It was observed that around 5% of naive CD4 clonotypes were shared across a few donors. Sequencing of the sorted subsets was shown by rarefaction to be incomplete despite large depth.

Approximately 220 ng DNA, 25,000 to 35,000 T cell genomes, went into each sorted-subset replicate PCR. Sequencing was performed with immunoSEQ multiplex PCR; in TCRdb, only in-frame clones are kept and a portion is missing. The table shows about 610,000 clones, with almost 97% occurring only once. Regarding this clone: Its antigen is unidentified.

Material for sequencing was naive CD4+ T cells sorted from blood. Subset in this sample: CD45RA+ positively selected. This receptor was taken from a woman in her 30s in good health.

In DNA form, the CDR3 reads TGTGCCAGCTCACCGCGACAGGGGAGTGGCTACACCTTC. Its protein is CASSPRQGSGYTF. The chain recombines TRBV18 with TRBJ1-2, with 8 bases lining up with TRBD1. Germline assignment: CDR1 KGHSH and CDR2 LQKENI. The CDR3 is made up of 13 amino acids. Trimming at V came to 3 bases and at J to 7 bases, leaving 4 bases not matched to a gene.